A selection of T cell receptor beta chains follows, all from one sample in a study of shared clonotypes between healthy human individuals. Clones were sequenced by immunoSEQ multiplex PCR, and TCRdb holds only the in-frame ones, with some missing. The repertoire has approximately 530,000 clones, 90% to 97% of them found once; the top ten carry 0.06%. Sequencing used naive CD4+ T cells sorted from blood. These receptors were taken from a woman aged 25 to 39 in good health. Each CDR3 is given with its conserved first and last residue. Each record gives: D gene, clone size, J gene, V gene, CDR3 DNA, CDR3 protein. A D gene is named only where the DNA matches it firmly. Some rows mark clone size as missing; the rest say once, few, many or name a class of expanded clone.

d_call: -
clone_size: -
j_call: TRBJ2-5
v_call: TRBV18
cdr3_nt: TGTGCCAGCTCACCCCTCCACCAAGAGACCCAGTACTTC
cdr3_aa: CASSPLHQETQYF

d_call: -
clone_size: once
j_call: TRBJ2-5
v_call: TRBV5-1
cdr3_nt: TGCGCCAGCAGCTTGAGGGAGAGGGTACAAGAGACCCAGTACTTC
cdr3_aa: CASSLRERVQETQYF

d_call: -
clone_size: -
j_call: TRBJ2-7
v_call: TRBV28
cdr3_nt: TGTGCCAGCACCCGGGGGATTTACGAGCAGTACTTC
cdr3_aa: CASTRGIYEQYF

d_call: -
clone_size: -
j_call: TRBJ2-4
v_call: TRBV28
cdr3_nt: TGTGCCAGCAGTTTAGGTCAGATAGCCAAAAACATTCAGTACTTC
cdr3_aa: CASSLGQIAKNIQYF

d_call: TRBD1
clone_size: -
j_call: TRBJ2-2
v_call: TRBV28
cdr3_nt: TGTGCCAGCACCCTTAGGGGACAGGAGTATACCGGGGAGCTGTTTTTT
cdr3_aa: CASTLRGQEYTGELFF

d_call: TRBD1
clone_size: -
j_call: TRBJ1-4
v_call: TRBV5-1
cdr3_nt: TGCGCCAGCAGCTTGGGACAGGGCCAAGCAACTAATGAAAAACTGTTTTTT
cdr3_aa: CASSLGQGQATNEKLFF

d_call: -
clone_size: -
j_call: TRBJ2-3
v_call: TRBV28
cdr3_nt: TGTGCCAGCAGTTCAGCCAGCACAGATACGCAGTATTTT
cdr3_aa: CASSSASTDTQYF

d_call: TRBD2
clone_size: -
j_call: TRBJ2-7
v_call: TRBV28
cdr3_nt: TGTGCCAGCAGTTTAATAGCGGGAGCGCTTAGCGAGCAGTACTTC
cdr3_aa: CASSLIAGALSEQYF

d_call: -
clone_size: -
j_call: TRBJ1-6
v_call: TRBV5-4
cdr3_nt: TGTGCCAGCAGCTTGTTGACTGTATCACCCCTCCACTTT
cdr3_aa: CASSLLTVSPLHF

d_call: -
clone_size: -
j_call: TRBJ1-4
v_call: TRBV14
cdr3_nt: TGTGCCAGCAGCCAAAGGACAACAACTAATGAAAAACTGTTTTTT
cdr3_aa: CASSQRTTTNEKLFF

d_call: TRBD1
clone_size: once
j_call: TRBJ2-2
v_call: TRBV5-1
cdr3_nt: TGCGCCAGCAGCCACGTCCGGGACAGGGATTCCACCGGGGAGCTGTTTTTT
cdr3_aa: CASSHVRDRDSTGELFF

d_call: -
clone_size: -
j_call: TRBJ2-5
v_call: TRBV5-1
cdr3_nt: TGCGCCAGCAGCCCGGGACCGGAGGGGGTAGAGACCCAGTACTTC
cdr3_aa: CASSPGPEGVETQYF

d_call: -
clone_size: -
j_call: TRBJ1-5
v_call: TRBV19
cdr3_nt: TGTGCCAGTAGTGGGACGGGGGGGGCCAGCGAACAGCCCCAGCATTTT
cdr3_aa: CASSGTGGASEQPQHF

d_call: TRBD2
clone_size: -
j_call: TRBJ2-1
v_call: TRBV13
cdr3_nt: TGTGCCAGCAGCTCCCCGGGACTAGCGCCATACAATGAGCAGTTCTTC
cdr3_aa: CASSSPGLAPYNEQFF

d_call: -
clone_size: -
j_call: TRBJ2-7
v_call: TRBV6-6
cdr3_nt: TGTGCCAGCCGGCCGGGAGGGGGCAACGAGCAGTACTTC
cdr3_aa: CASRPGGGNEQYF

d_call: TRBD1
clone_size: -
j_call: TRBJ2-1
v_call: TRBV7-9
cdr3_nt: TGTGCCAGCAGCAACCAGGGACAGCTTAACAATGAGCAGTTCTTC
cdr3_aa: CASSNQGQLNNEQFF

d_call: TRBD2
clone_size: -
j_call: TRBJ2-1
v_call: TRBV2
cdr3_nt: TGTGCCAGCAGTGAACGGGAGGGCCTTAATGAGCAGTTCTTC
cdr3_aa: CASSEREGLNEQFF

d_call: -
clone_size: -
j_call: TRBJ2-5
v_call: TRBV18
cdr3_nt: TGTGCCAGCTCACCACGTGGGGCTAAGGAGACCCAGTACTTC
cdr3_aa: CASSPRGAKETQYF

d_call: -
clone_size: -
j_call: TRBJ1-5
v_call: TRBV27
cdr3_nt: TGTGCCAGCAGTTTCAAAGGGGGTAATCAGCCCCAGCATTTT
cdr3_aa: CASSFKGGNQPQHF

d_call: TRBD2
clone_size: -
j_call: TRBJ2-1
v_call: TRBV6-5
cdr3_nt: TGTGCCAGCACCCTAGCGGGAGTGGGGGGCAATGAGCAGTTCTTC
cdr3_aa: CASTLAGVGGNEQFF

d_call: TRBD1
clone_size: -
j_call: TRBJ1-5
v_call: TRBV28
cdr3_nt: TGTGCCAGCAGTTTTACAGGGGGCCGAAATCAGCCCCAGCATTTT
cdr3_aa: CASSFTGGRNQPQHF

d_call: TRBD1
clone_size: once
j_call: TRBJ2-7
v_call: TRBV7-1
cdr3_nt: TGTGCCAGCAGCTCGGACAGGGGCTCTTACGAGCAGTACTTC
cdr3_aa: CASSSDRGSYEQYF

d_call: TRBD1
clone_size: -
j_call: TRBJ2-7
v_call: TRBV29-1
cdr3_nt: TGCAGCGATCAAAAATGGGGGGGACAGGGGTTCCACGAGCAGTACTTC
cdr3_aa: CSDQKWGGQGFHEQYF

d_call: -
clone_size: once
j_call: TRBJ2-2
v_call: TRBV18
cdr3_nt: TGTGCCAGCTCATGGGACACCTTCCCCTTGAACACCGGGGAGCTGTTTTTT
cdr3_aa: CASSWDTFPLNTGELFF

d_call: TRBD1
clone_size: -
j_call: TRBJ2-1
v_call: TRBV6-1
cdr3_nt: TGTGCCAGCAGTGAATTCGGGACAGGGAATAGCAATGAGCAGTTCTTC
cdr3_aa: CASSEFGTGNSNEQFF

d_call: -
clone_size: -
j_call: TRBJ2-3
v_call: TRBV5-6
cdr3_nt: TGTGCCAGCAGCTTCGGTCAGTCCATCACAGATACGCAGTATTTT
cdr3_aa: CASSFGQSITDTQYF

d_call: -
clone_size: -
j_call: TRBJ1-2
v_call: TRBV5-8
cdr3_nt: TGTGCCAGCAGCTTGGTTCTGGGGAACTATGGCTACACCTTC
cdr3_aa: CASSLVLGNYGYTF

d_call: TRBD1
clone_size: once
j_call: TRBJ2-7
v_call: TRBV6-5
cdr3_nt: TGTGCTAGCAGTTACTCAGGGGGAAGTGGCTACGAGCAGTACTTC
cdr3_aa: CASSYSGGSGYEQYF

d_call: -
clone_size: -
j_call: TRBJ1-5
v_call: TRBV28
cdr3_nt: TGTGCCAGCAGTTTTTCTGTGGCAACCAGCAATCAGCCCCAGCATTTT
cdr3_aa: CASSFSVATSNQPQHF

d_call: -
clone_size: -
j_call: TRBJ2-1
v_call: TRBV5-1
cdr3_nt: TGCGCCAGCAGGAACATCCTCAGGGGTTTTGAGCAGTTCTTC
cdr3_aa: CASRNILRGFEQFF

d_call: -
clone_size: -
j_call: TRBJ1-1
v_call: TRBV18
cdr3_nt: TGTGCCAGCTCACCTGGAAATGGGGGATTTTTGACTGAAGCTTTCTTT
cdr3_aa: CASSPGNGGFLTEAFF

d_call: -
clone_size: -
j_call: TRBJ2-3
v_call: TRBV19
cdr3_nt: TGTGCCAGTAGAAAGGGCAGCACAGATACGCAGTATTTT
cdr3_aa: CASRKGSTDTQYF

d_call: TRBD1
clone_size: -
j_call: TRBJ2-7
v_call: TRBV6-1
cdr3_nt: TGTGCCAGCATTACCGGGACAGCTACCTACGAGCAGTACTTC
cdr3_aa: CASITGTATYEQYF

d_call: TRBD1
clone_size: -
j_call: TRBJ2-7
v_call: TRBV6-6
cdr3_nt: TGTGCCAGCAGTTACGACAGGGGGCACCACGAGCAGTACTTC
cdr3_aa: CASSYDRGHHEQYF

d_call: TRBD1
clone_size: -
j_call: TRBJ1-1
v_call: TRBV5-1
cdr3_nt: TGCGCCAGCAGCTCGCATTCGGGACAGGGCGACACTGAAGCTTTCTTT
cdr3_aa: CASSSHSGQGDTEAFF

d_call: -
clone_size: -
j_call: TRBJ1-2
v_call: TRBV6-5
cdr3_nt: TGTGCCAGCAGTTACTCGCGGGGGACCTATGGCTACACCTTC
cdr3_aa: CASSYSRGTYGYTF

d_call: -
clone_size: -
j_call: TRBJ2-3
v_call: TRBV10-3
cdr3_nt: TGTGCCATCAGTGATGGGACCCATGATACGCAGTATTTT
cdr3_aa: CAISDGTHDTQYF

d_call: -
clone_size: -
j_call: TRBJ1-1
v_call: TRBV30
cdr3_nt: TGTGCCTGCACTGGAGCGGAGGACACTGAAGCTTTCTTT
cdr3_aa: CACTGAEDTEAFF

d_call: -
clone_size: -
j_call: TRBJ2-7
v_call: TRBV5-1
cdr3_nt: TGCGCCAGCAGCCGAGGGACGGTAAGAGTAGAACAGTACTTC
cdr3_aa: CASSRGTVRVEQYF

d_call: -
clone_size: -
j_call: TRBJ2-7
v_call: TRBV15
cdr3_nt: TGTGCCACCAGCAGGAACTACGGCCAAACCCCTCTCGAGCAGTACTTC
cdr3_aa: CATSRNYGQTPLEQYF

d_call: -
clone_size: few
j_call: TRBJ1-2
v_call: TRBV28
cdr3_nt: TGTGCCAGCAGTTCCTCAGGGACCGCCAGCTATGGCTACACCTTC
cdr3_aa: CASSSSGTASYGYTF

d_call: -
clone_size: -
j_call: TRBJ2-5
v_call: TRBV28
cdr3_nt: TGTGCCAGCAGTGGATCCCTTGTGGCACAAGAGACCCAGTACTTC
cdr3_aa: CASSGSLVAQETQYF

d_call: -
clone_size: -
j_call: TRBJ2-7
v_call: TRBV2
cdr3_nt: TGTGCCAGCAGTGAATCGACGGGGTTCCCCTACGAGCAGTACTTC
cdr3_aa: CASSESTGFPYEQYF

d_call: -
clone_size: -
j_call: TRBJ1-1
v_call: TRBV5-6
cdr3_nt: TGTGCCAGCAGCTTACTACAGGCGCCGAACACTGAAGCTTTCTTT
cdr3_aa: CASSLLQAPNTEAFF

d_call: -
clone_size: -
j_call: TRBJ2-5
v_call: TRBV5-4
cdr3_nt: TGTGCCAGCAGCTCAGCGGAAATCCAAGAGACCCAGTACTTC
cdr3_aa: CASSSAEIQETQYF